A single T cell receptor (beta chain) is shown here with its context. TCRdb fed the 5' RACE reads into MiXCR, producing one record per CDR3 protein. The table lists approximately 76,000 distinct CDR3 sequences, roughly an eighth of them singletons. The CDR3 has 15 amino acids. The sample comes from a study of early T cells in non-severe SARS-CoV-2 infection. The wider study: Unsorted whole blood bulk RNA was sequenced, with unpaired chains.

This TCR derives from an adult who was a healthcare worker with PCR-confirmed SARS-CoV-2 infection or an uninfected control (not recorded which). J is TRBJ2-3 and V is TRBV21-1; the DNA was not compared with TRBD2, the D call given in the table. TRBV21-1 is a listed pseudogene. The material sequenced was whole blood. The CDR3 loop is CASWIPSGGANTQYF. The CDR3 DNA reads TGTGCCTCCTGGATACCAAGCGGGGGGGCAAATACGCAGTATTTT.